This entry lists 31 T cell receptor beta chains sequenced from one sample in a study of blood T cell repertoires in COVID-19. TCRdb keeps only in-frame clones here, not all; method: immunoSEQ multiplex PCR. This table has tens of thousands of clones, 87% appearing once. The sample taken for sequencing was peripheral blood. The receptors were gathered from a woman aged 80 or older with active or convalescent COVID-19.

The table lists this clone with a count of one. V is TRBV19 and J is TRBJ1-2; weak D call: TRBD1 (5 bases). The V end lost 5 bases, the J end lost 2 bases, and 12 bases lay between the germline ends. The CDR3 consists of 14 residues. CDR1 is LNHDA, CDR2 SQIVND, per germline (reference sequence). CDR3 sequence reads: CASSPQQANYGYTF. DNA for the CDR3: TGTGCCAGTAGTCCACAACAGGCGAACTATGGCTACACCTTC. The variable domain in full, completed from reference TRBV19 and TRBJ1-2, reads DGGITQSPKYLFRKEGQNVTLSCEQNLNHDAMYWYRQDPGQGLRLIYYSQIVNDFQKGDIAEGYSVSREKKESFPLTVTSAQKNPTAFYLCASSPQQANYGYTFGSGTRLTVV.

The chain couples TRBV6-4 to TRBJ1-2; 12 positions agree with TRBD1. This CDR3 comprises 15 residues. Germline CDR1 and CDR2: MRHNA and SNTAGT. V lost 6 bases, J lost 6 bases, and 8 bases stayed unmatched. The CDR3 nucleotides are TGTGCCAGCAGCCCAGGGACAGGGGGCGCGGATGGCTACACCTTC. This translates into CASSPGTGGADGYTF.

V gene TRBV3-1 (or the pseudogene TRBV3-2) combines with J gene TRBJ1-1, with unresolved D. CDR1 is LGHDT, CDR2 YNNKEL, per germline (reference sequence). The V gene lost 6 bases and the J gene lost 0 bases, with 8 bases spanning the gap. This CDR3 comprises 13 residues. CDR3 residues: CASSTLMNTEAFF. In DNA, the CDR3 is TGTGCCAGCAGTACTTTGATGAACACTGAAGCTTTCTTT.

The CDR3 loop is CASSRDRSNQPQHF. The DNA of the CDR3 is TGTGCCAGCAGTCGGGACAGGTCTAATCAGCCCCAGCATTTT. The chain links TRBV2 to TRBJ1-5; TRBD1 aligns across 8 bases. The CDR3 runs 14 residues. Germline V CDR1 and CDR2: SNHLY, FYNNEI. Germline trimming cut 5 bases from V and 4 bases from J; bases unmatched to any gene: 4.

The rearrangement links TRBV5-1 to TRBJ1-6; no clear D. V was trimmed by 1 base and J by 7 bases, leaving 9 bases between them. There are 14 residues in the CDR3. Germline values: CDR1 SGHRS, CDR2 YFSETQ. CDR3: CASSLRSENSPLHF. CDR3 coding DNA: TGCGCCAGCAGCTTGAGGTCGGAGAATTCACCCCTCCACTTT.

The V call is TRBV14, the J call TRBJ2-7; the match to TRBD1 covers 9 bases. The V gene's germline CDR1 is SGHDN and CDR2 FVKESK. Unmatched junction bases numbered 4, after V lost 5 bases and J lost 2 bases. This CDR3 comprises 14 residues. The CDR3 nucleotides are TGTGCCAGCAGCGCCGGGACAGGGCCCTACGAGCAGTACTTC. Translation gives CASSAGTGPYEQYF.

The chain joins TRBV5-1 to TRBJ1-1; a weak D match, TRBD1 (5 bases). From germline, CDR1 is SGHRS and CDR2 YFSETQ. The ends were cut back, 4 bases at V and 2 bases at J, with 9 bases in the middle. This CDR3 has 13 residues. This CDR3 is CASSQGLNTEAFF. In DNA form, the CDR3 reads TGCGCCAGCAGCCAGGGCCTCAACACTGAAGCTTTCTTT.

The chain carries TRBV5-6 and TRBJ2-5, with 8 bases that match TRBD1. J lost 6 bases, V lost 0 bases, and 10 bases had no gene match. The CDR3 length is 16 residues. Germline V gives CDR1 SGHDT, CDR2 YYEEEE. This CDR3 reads CASSLEDRAFRKTQYF. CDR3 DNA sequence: TGTGCCAGCAGCTTGGAGGACAGGGCGTTTAGGAAGACCCAGTACTTC.

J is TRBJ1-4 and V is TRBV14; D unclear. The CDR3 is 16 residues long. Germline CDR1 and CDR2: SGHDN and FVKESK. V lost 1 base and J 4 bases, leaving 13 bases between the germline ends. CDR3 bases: TGTGCCAGCAGCCAAGCTTCTTCTAGAAGTAATGAAAAACTGTTTTTT. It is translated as CASSQASSRSNEKLFF. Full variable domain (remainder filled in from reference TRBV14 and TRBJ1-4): EAGVTQFPSHSVIEKGQTVTLRCDPISGHDNLYWYRRVMGKEIKFLLHFVKESKQDESGMPNNRFLAERTGGTYSTLKVQPAELEDSGVYFCASSQASSRSNEKLFFGSGTQLSVL.

The CDR3 DNA follows: TGCGCCAGCAGCCTTGGAGGGGCCGGAAACACCATATATTTT. It yields the protein CASSLGGAGNTIYF. V and J are TRBV4-1 and TRBJ1-3; D possibly corresponds to TRBD1 (5 bases). Germline-derived CDR1 and CDR2 are MGHRA and YSYEKL. The CDR3 is 14 residues long. Trimming cost V 4 bases and J 4 bases, with 11 bases left between them.

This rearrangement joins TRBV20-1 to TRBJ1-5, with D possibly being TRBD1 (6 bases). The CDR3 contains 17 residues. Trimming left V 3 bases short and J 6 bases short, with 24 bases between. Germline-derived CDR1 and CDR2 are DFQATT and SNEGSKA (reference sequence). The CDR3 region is CSASRGSRQAGRQPQHF. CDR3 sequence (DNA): TGCAGTGCTAGTAGGGGATCGAGACAGGCGGGCCGTCAGCCCCAGCATTTT.

Written as DNA, the CDR3 is TGTGCCTGGAGTAACCAGAGGTATGGCTACACCTTC. It is translated as CAWSNQRYGYTF. This sequence joins TRBV30 and TRBJ1-2; D is unclear. The CDR3 spans 12 residues. Trimming shortened V by 2 bases and J by 5 bases, and 9 bases separated the two germline ends. CDR1 GTSNPN and CDR2 SVGIG come from the germline V gene (reference sequence).

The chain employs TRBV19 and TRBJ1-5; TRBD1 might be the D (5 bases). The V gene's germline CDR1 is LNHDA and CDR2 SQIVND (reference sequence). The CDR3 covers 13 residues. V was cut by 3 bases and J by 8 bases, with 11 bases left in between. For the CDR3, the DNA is TGTGCCAGTAGTATGGGCAGGGATGAGCCCCAGCATTTT. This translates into CASSMGRDEPQHF. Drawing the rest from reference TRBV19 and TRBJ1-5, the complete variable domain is DGGITQSPKYLFRKEGQNVTLSCEQNLNHDAMYWYRQDPGQGLRLIYYSQIVNDFQKGDIAEGYSVSREKKESFPLTVTSAQKNPTAFYLCASSMGRDEPQHFGDGTRLSIL.

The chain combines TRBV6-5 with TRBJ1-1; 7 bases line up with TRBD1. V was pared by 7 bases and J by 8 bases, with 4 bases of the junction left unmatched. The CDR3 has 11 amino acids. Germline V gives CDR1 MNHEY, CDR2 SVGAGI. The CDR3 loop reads CASKRGPEAFF. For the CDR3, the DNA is TGTGCCAGCAAAAGGGGGCCAGAAGCTTTCTTT.

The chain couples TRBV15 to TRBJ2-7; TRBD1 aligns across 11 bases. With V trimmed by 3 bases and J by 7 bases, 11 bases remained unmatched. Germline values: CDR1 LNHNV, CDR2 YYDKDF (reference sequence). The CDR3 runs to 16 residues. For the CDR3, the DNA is TGTGCCACCAGCAGGGACTCCGGGACAGGGGGTGGTGAGCAGTACTTC. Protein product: CATSRDSGTGGGEQYF.

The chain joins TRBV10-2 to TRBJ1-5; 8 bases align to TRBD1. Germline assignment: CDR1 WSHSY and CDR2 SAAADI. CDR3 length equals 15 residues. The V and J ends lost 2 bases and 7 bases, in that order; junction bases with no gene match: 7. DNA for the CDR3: TGCGCCAGCAGTGAGACGACAGGGGCGGCGCAGCCCCAGCATTTT. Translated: CASSETTGAAQPQHF.

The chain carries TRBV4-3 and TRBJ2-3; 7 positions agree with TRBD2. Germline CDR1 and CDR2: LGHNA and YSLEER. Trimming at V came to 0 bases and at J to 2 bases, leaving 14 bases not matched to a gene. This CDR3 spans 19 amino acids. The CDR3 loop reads CASSQEPAGGGVYTDTQYF. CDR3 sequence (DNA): TGCGCCAGCAGCCAAGAACCGGCTGGGGGGGGTGTTTACACAGATACGCAGTATTTT.

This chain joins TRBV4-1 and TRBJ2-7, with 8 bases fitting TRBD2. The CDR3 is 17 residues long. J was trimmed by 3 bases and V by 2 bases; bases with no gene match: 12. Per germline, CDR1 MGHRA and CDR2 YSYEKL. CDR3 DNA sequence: TGCGCCAGCAGCCAACATGGACTAGCAAGCACGTACTACGAGCAGTACTTC. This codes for CASSQHGLASTYYEQYF.

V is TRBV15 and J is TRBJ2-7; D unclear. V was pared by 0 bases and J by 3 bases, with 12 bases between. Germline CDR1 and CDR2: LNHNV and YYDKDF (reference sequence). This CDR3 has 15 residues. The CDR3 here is CATSRDQARDYEQYF. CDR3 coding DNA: TGTGCCACCAGCAGAGATCAGGCCAGAGACTACGAGCAGTACTTC.

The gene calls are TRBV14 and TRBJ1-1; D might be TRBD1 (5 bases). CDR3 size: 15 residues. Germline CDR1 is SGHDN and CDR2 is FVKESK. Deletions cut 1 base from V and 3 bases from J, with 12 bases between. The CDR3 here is CASSQAPGQDTEAFF. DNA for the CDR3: TGTGCCAGCAGCCAAGCTCCAGGGCAGGACACTGAAGCTTTCTTT.

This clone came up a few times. The CDR3 nucleotides read TGTGCCAGCAGCTTTGAGGGCAGGTGGTTTGATGAGCAGTACTTC. It codes for CASSFEGRWFDEQYF. The chain carries TRBV7-9 and TRBJ2-7, with D maybe TRBD2 (5 bases). The CDR3 length is 15 residues. The germline V gene encodes CDR1 SEHNR and CDR2 FQNEAQ (reference sequence). Deletions cut 3 bases from V and 7 bases from J, with 19 bases between.

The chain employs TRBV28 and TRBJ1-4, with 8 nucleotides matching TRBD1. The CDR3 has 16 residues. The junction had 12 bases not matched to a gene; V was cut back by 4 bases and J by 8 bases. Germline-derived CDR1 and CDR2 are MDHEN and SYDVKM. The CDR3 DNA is TGTGCCAGCAGTTCAGCACGGGACAGGTTTCGAGAAAAACTGTTTTTT. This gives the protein CASSSARDRFREKLFF.

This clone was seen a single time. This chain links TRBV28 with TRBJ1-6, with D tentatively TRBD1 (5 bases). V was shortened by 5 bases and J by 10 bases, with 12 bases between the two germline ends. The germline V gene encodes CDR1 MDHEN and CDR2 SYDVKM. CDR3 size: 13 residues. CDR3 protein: CASSQAGLSPLHF. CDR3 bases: TGTGCCAGCAGTCAGGCAGGGTTGTCACCCCTCCACTTT.

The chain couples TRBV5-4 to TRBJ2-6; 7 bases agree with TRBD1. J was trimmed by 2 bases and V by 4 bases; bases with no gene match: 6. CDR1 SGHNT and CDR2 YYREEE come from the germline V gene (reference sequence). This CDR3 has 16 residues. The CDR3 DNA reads TGTGCCAGCAGCCAACCTCAGGGGGCTGGGGCCAACGTCCTGACTTTC. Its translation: CASSQPQGAGANVLTF.

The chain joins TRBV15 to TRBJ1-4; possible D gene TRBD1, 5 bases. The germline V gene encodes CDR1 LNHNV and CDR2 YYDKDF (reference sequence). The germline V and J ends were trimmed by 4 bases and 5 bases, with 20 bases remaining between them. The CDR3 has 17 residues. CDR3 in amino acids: CATSKKNRGVLNEKLFF. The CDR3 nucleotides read TGTGCCACCAGCAAGAAGAACCGGGGGGTATTAAATGAAAAACTGTTTTTT.

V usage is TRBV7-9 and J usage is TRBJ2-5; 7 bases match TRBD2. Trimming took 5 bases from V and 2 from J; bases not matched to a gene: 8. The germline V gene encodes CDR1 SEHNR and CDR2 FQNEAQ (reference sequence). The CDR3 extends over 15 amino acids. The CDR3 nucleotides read TGTGCCAGCAGCCTCCGGGGGGACCGACAAGAGACCCAGTACTTC. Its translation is CASSLRGDRQETQYF.

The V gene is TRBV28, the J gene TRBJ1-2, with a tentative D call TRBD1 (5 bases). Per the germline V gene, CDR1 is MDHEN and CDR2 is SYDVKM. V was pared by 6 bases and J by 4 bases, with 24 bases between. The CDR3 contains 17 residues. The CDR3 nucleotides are TGTGCCAGCAGAACCCTTAAGCAGGGCTGGGCCCCCTATGGCTACACCTTC. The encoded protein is CASRTLKQGWAPYGYTF.

The CDR3: CASSQDRGISQPQHF. In nucleotides, the CDR3 is TGCGCCAGCAGCCAAGATCGGGGGATAAGCCAGCCCCAGCATTTT. The chain links TRBV4-3 to TRBJ1-5, with a tentative D call TRBD1 (5 bases). Germline V gene lookup returns CDR1 LGHNA and CDR2 YSLEER. Trimming removed 0 bases at V and 7 bases at J, with 13 bases between. This CDR3 has 15 amino acids.

CDR3 DNA: TGTGCCAGCAGCCCGGGAGCTTCCTACGAGCAGTACTTC. As protein: CASSPGASYEQYF. This chain connects TRBV7-2 to TRBJ2-7; possible D gene TRBD2, 6 bases. V was shortened by 5 bases and J by 1 base, with 9 bases between the two germline ends. Per germline, CDR1 SGHTA and CDR2 FQGNSA. This CDR3 has 13 residues.

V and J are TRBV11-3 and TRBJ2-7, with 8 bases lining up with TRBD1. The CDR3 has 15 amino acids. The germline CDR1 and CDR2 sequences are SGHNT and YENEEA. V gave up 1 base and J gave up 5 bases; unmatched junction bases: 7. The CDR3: CASSLGPGQGHEQYF. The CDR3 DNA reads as TGTGCCAGCAGCTTAGGTCCCGGACAGGGCCACGAGCAGTACTTC.

The CDR3 bases are TGTGCCAGTATCCCAACAGGGGGCAGATATGGCTACACCTTC. Translation: CASIPTGGRYGYTF. V and J are TRBV19 and TRBJ1-2; 9 nucleotides line up with TRBD1. Looked up from germline, CDR1 is LNHDA and CDR2 is SQIVND (reference sequence). CDR3 length equals 14 residues. V shed 7 bases, J shed 5 bases, and the junction held 8 bases outside the gene matches.